The present entry profiles one TCR beta chain with its context. The sample carries other DNA sequences with the same CDR3. This sample was taken from a study of control samples from healthy donors and cancer patients. The data were produced by immunoSEQ multiplex PCR, yet TCRdb's version contains in-frame clones alone and is incomplete. Among about 130,000 clones listed, 85% to 95% were seen once. Sequenced sample: PBMCs. The source of this sequence is a man older than 75 with head and neck cancer.

CDR3 DNA: TGTGCCAGCAGCCAAGGACCAGGGGGCGGAGAAAAACTGTTTTTT. Protein: CASSQGPGGGEKLFF. V gene TRBV3-1 (or the pseudogene TRBV3-2) combines with J gene TRBJ1-4; 8 nucleotides line up with TRBD1. The CDR3 is 15 amino acids. J was trimmed by 8 bases and V by 1 base; bases with no gene match: 6. Germline lookup yields CDR1 LGHDT and CDR2 YNNKEL (reference sequence).